This T cell receptor (beta chain) was recorded in a study of control samples from healthy donors and cancer patients. Trimming stripped 4 bases from V and 5 bases from J, with 9 bases between. Germline V lookup: CDR1 DFQATT, CDR2 SNEGSKA (reference sequence). This CDR3 contains 11 residues. Concerning this clone: The sample holds other DNA sequences that translate to the same CDR3.

Here immunoSEQ multiplex PCR was the method, and the copy in TCRdb shows in-frame clones only, minus some. The sample shows around 68,000 clones, 83% of them seen only once. The sequencing input was blood. This chain joins TRBV20-1 and TRBJ2-7; maybe TRBD2 (6 bases). The clonotype was recovered from a man aged 55 to 69 in good health. The DNA of the CDR3 is TGCAGTGCTACCCCGGGGGACGAGCAGTACTTC. Its protein product is CSATPGDEQYF.